The entry below gives a single T cell receptor (beta chain) sequence along with its context. As handled by the study authors: The authors estimated nucleated cell counts from reference gene primer amplification. TCRdb keeps only in-frame clones here, not all; method: immunoSEQ multiplex PCR. For V, J and clone size, that table is used; D and trimming come from the DNA. The sample gives roughly 380,000 clones, more than 70% of which show up once; 3% to 4.5% is in the top ten. The data originate from a study of blood T cell repertoires in COVID-19. This CDR3 is built from 11 residues. V dropped 1 base and J dropped 8 bases, with 5 bases sitting between them. CDR1 is LGHDT and CDR2 is YNNKEL in the germline V gene (reference sequence).

The gene calls are TRBV3-1 (or the pseudogene TRBV3-2) and TRBJ1-1; D is ambiguous. Material: peripheral blood. This sequence originates from a woman aged 55-69 years with COVID-19, enrolled during active disease. CDR3 loop: CASSQATEAFF. CDR3 DNA sequence: TGTGCCAGCAGCCAAGCAACAGAAGCTTTCTTT.